The 8 T cell receptor beta chains below come from one sample, sequenced in a study of T cell responses to AZD1222 COVID-19 vaccine. Repertoires were generated with immunoSEQ multiplex PCR, while TCRdb's copy carries only in-frame clones and drops some. Here the sample spans over 150,000 clones, around 90% being singletons. The sample here was peripheral blood, taken on day 0 of AZD1222 vaccination. These receptors originate from an adult in good health.

The chain carries TRBV9 and TRBJ1-2, with D hard to call. The V end was cut by 3 bases, the J end by 7 bases, with 16 bases between. The CDR3 sequence is 14 residues long. CDR1 is SGDLS, CDR2 YYNGEE, per germline. The DNA for the CDR3 is TGTGCCAGCAGCGGACCTCCGGGCCCAGCTGGCTACACCTTC. Amino acids: CASSGPPGPAGYTF.

A note on this clone: A junction end diverges from the germline sequence, so it may reflect a read error. The V and J genes are TRBV6-4 and TRBJ1-1, with D tentatively TRBD1 (5 bases). The CDR3 is 15 amino acids. Germline values: CDR1 MRHNA, CDR2 SNTAGT. CDR3 sequence: CASSGRGTRNTGAFF. CDR3 DNA sequence: TGTGCCAGCAGTGGTCGGGGCACCCGAAATACTGGAGCTTTCTTT.

This clone was picked up one time. The V gene is TRBV30, the J gene TRBJ2-7; either TRBD1 or TRBD2 may supply D (5 bases each). This CDR3 comprises 12 residues. The V end was cut by 4 bases, the J end by 4 bases, with 11 bases between. Per the germline V gene, CDR1 is GTSNPN and CDR2 is SVGIG (reference sequence). CDR3 nucleotide sequence: TGTGCCTGGACAGGGAGTAAGTACGAGCAGTACTTC. This translates into CAWTGSKYEQYF.

The CDR3 coding sequence is TGCAGTGCTAGTCGGACAGGGGACTCACCCCTCCACTTT. Translated, it gives CSASRTGDSPLHF. J is TRBJ1-6 and V is TRBV20-1; 9 nucleotides agree with TRBD1. In germline, CDR1 is DFQATT, CDR2 SNEGSKA (reference sequence). Unmatched junction bases numbered 4, after V lost 3 bases and J lost 10 bases. This CDR3 region has 13 residues.

This clone was seen a few times. The sample carries other DNA sequences with the same CDR3. The chain uses TRBV19 and TRBJ1-6; the D gene is possibly TRBD1 (5 bases). The CDR3 spans 13 residues. The germline V gene has CDR1 LNHDA and CDR2 SQIVND (reference sequence). Trimming stripped 3 bases from V and 7 bases from J, with 7 bases between. The CDR3: CASSIKGNSPLHF. CDR3 DNA: TGTGCCAGTAGTATCAAGGGGAATTCACCCCTCCACTTT.

The V and J genes are TRBV7-2 and TRBJ2-7; 12 nucleotides line up with TRBD2. The CDR3 consists of 14 residues. Germline CDR1 is SGHTA and CDR2 is FQGNSA. The trim removed 5 bases at V and 3 bases at J, leaving 2 bases unmatched. The CDR3 spells CASSVTSGGYEQYF. For the CDR3, the DNA is TGTGCCAGCAGCGTGACTAGCGGGGGCTACGAGCAGTACTTC.

The rearrangement joins TRBV5-5 to TRBJ2-2; D not resolved. V was cut by 4 bases and J by 1 base, with 14 bases left in between. CDR3 length: 16 amino acids. CDR1 is SGHKS, CDR2 YYEKEE, per germline (reference sequence). The CDR3 bases are TGTGCCAGCAGCCCCCTGAGTTTGGAGAACACCGGGGAGCTGTTTTTT. Protein sequence: CASSPLSLENTGELFF. The full variable domain, completed using reference TRBV5-5 and TRBJ2-2, is DAGVTQSPTHLIKTRGQQVTLRCSPISGHKSVSWYQQVLGQGPQFIFQYYEKEERGRGNFPDRFSARQFPNYSSELNVNALLLGDSALYLCASSPLSLENTGELFFGEGSRLTVL.

This CDR3 is CASSEAGGPLDEQYF. CDR3 DNA: TGTGCCAGCAGTGAAGCGGGGGGGCCCCTCGACGAGCAGTACTTC. V gene TRBV6-4 combines with J gene TRBJ2-7, with TRBD2 matching 10 bases. The CDR3 is made up of 15 amino acids. The junction had 7 bases not matched to a gene; V was cut back by 3 bases and J by 5 bases. The germline gives CDR1 MRHNA, CDR2 SNTAGT.